This record covers a single T cell receptor (beta chain). Its antigen remains undetermined. Its ends do not fully match the called genes, so a read error is possible. The source of the sample is a study of blood T cells in healthy people across ages (dated by TCRdb to between 2015 and 2016). About the study as a whole: In model experiments, roughly one uniquely barcoded TCR beta cDNA molecule per two T cells was captured by template switching. Age-related changes in TCR beta repertoire diversity were measured in the study by deep sequencing normalized with unique cDNA molecular identifiers. Donors were grouped into four age groups: young (average roughly 15 years), middle-aged (under 40), aged (around 60) and long-lived (around 80). For two donors (one aged 18 to 30 and one aged 80 or older), the study analyzed two additional independent replicas of 1 million unique cDNA reads from the same blood draw. The paper's findings and limits, for the study overall: The CMV infection status of donors was not known, potentially confounding age-related changes in expanded clonotypes. The long-lived group showed more naive CD4+ T cells, fewer expanded clones and increased TCR diversity than the aged group, suggesting age selection. Conclusive comparison of naive and antigen-experienced compartments was prevented by the profiling of bulk unsorted PBMCs. The percentage of naive T cells measured by flow cytometry correlated strongly with observed TCR beta diversity. Estimates of total diversity based on one million sequenced T cells were considered lower bounds and underestimates. As age increased, observed TCR beta diversity per million T cells dropped in a roughly linear way, and a significant reduction was already evident by age around 41.

The CDR1 and CDR2 encoded by the germline V gene are SGHVS and FQNEAQ. The CDR3 runs 16 residues from the cysteine to the phenylalanine. The read is trimmed to its CDR3 DNA, 48 bases read in frame from base 1. Donors were 30 to 45 systemically healthy Caucasian individuals from Russia aged roughly 6 to 90 years. Approximately 10 milliliters of peripheral blood were collected from each donor into EDTA-treated Vacutainer tubes. Ficoll-Paque density-gradient centrifugation was used to isolate PBMCs, with at least 6.5 million per sample. Total RNA was extracted from PBMCs with Trizol reagent, with at least 6 micrograms obtained per sample. The percentages of naive CD45RAhigh/CD27high T cells were determined by flow cytometry on a PBMC aliquot from every donor. Preparation of the library involved 5' RACE. TCRdb names Illumina HiSeq 2500 as the instrument used. A second roughly 7 to 12 cycle PCR used a sample-barcoded 5' primer and a J-beta primer mix. Each TCR beta cDNA molecule received a unique molecular identifier from a template-switch 5' adaptor carrying 12 random nucleotides. Each sample yielded at least 3 million CDR3-containing paired-end reads. First-strand cDNA was synthesized from all RNA with the Mint cDNA synthesis kit, primed by a TRBC-specific oligonucleotide. Following uracil-DNA glycosylase treatment, a first 18-cycle PCR with universal primers M1SS and BC2_uni_R was performed on all cDNA. The source study handled its data this way. Each sample was normalized by randomly selecting 1 million high-quality reads, each carrying a distinct molecular identifier. Reads sharing molecular identifiers were discarded rather than binned into consensus sequences. MiTCR, set to a Q25 quality threshold and the strictest error-elimination algorithm, was used for CDR3 identification, clonotype clustering and error correction. A nonparametric unseen species model with Euler transformation was used to estimate lower-bound total TCR beta diversity. The public sequencing data were trimmed at Q25 with fastp and processed into clonotypes with MiXCR by TCRdb, which kept only in-frame beta chains. Identical CDR3 protein sequences are pooled into one entry, listed with their most common genes and DNA. In this record, the V and J calls reflect TCRdb's handling and not the investigators' own analysis. The sample table contains about 840,000 distinct CDR3 sequences; only one count was recorded for about 29% of them. The top ten clones comprise about 10% of the sample.

The same data also contributed to another study, on T cells of mothers and their children. As that second study puts it: Donors were nine systemically healthy Caucasian individuals: three mothers and their six children. cDNA synthesis used all of the extracted RNA, with roughly 1.6 ug of RNA in each 15 ul reaction. Sample barcodes and 2-4 random nucleotides were added via the M1S primer in the second PCR. Over 9.5 million TCR beta CDR3 reads were obtained for each mother, and around 2.7 million reads were obtained for each child. Thymic selection shapes the output of TCR recombination in a similar way in related and unrelated pairs, and inherited differences have a minor effect. Normalized repertoire overlap was always slightly but never significantly higher in related than unrelated mother-child pairs. With a sensitivity of approximately 100 clones per million clonotypes, no persistent microchimeric T cell clones were detected. The study used deep NGS to compare TCR beta repertoires of mothers and children, seeking features distinguishing related mother-child pairs from unrelated individuals. Mothers averaged approximately 40 +/- 4 years of age and children averaged roughly 11 +/- 4 years. After adapter ligation with NEBNext reagents, the libraries were sequenced on Illumina HiSeq 2000 with 100+100 nt paired-end reads. To prevent cross-contamination, the mother and child libraries were prepared one month apart and sequenced in separate runs. Between roughly 500,000 and 2,100,000 distinct TCR beta clonotypes were identified per donor. Naive TCR beta clonotypes were estimated from low-frequency clonotypes matched to each donor's FACS-determined naive share, without sorting.

The receptor's source is a middle-aged woman in good health. The chain is assembled from TRBV7-8 and TRBJ2-1, with 12 bases aligning to TRBD2. Sequencing was carried out using blood. For the CDR3, the sequence is CASSYLAGGPLNERFF. The DNA sequence follows: TGTGCCAGCAGCTACCTAGCGGGGGGGCCCCTCAATGAGCGGTTCTTC.